The 27 T cell receptor beta chains below come from one sample, sequenced in a study of blood T cell repertoires in COVID-19. Measured with immunoSEQ multiplex PCR; TCRdb has only the in-frame clones, and not every one. The sample has about 240,000 clones; 60% to 75% are singletons. The sample consisted of peripheral blood. These receptors all come from a woman aged 80 or older with acute or convalescent COVID-19.

The chain is built from TRBV6-5 and TRBJ2-7; D may be TRBD2 (6 bases). V lost 5 bases and J 2 bases, leaving 13 bases between the germline ends. Germline CDR1 is MNHEY and CDR2 is SVGAGI. The CDR3 extends over 14 amino acids. CDR3 protein: CASSSQAGPYEQYF. CDR3 DNA: TGTGCCAGCAGTAGTCAGGCGGGGCCCTACGAGCAGTACTTC.

The chain recombines TRBV4-1 with TRBJ2-7; weak D call: TRBD2 (5 bases). The ends were cut back, 0 bases at V and 7 bases at J, with 10 bases in the middle. Per the germline V gene, CDR1 is MGHRA and CDR2 is YSYEKL. This CDR3 region has 13 residues. The CDR3 bases are TGCGCCAGCAGCCAAGATCTGGGGAGAGAGCAGTACTTC. This translates into CASSQDLGREQYF.

The chain is built from TRBV6-5 and TRBJ2-2; no definite D call. The CDR3 totals 14 residues. The germline CDR1 and CDR2 sequences are MNHEY and SVGAGI. Trimming shortened V by 6 bases and J by 3 bases, and 11 bases separated the two germline ends. In DNA form, the CDR3 reads TGTGCCAGCAGACGGTCGGGTTACACCGGGGAGCTGTTTTTT. It codes for CASRRSGYTGELFF.

As regards this clone: The same CDR3 is also encoded by other DNA sequences in this sample. The genes are TRBV3-1 (or the pseudogene TRBV3-2) and TRBJ2-1, with 14 nucleotides matching TRBD2. Germline trimming cut 1 base from V and 7 bases from J; bases unmatched to any gene: 3. The germline V gene has CDR1 LGHDT and CDR2 YNNKEL (reference sequence). The CDR3 runs to 16 residues. CDR3 DNA sequence: TGTGCCAGCAGCCAAGCCGGGACTAGCGGGAGTAATGAGCAGTTCTTC. It specifies CASSQAGTSGSNEQFF.

The chain combines TRBV5-1 with TRBJ1-2; 11 bases are shared with TRBD1. The germline V gene has CDR1 SGHRS and CDR2 YFSETQ. The V gene end was trimmed by 4 bases and the J gene end by 1 base; junction bases not matched to a gene: 6. The CDR3 has 16 residues. The CDR3 is CASSTGTGGNNYGYTF. CDR3 in DNA: TGCGCCAGCAGCACAGGGACAGGGGGAAATAACTATGGCTACACCTTC. The full variable domain, in which reference TRBV5-1 and TRBJ1-2 provide the parts outside the CDR3, is KAGVTQTPRYLIKTRGQQVTLSCSPISGHRSVSWYQQTPGQGLQFLFEYFSETQRNKGNFPGRFSGRQFSNSRSEMNVSTLELGDSALYLCASSTGTGGNNYGYTFGSGTRLTVV.

This sequence joins TRBV7-9 and TRBJ2-5; 8 bases map to TRBD1. Germline CDR1 is SEHNR and CDR2 is FQNEAQ (reference sequence). This CDR3 has 16 residues. The V gene end was trimmed by 8 bases and the J gene end by 10 bases; junction bases not matched to a gene: 21. CDR3 protein: CASRAPGTGVSGRQYF. CDR3 nucleotide sequence: TGTGCCAGCCGCGCGCCCGGGACAGGCGTCTCCGGCCGCCAGTACTTC.

V and J are TRBV15 and TRBJ1-2; D is undetermined. Trimming took off 0 bases at V and 7 bases at J, with 9 bases between the two ends. There are 13 residues in the CDR3. From germline, CDR1 is LNHNV and CDR2 YYDKDF (reference sequence). The CDR3 here is CATSRDPESGYTF. In DNA, the CDR3 is TGTGCCACCAGCAGAGATCCGGAGAGTGGCTACACCTTC. The entire variable domain, with the rest obtained from reference TRBV15 and TRBJ1-2, is as follows: DAMVIQNPRYQVTQFGKPVTLSCSQTLNHNVMYWYQQKSSQAPKLLFHYYDKDFNNEADTPDNFQSRRPNTSFCFLDIRSPGLGDTAMYLCATSRDPESGYTFGSGTRLTVV.

This clone was seen repeatedly, ten times or more. This chain links TRBV5-1 with TRBJ2-7, with 8 bases fitting TRBD1. This CDR3 spans 14 amino acids. V trimming: 4 bases; J trimming: 5 bases; junction bases outside the gene matches: 8. Germline V lookup: CDR1 SGHRS, CDR2 YFSETQ. CDR3: CASSPGQGVHEQYF. Here the CDR3 DNA reads TGCGCCAGCAGCCCCGGACAGGGTGTGCACGAGCAGTACTTC. Full variable domain (outside the CDR3, taken from reference TRBV5-1 and TRBJ2-7): KAGVTQTPRYLIKTRGQQVTLSCSPISGHRSVSWYQQTPGQGLQFLFEYFSETQRNKGNFPGRFSGRQFSNSRSEMNVSTLELGDSALYLCASSPGQGVHEQYFGPGTRLTVT.

The chain uses TRBV6-5 and TRBJ2-2, with D uncertain. The CDR3 is 15 amino acids. Germline values: CDR1 MNHEY, CDR2 SVGAGI. Trimming left V 0 bases short and J 6 bases short, with 11 bases between. CDR3 in amino acids: CASSYSHPAAGELFF. Written as DNA, the CDR3 is TGTGCCAGCAGTTACTCCCATCCCGCGGCCGGGGAGCTGTTTTTT.

This chain links TRBV3-1 (or the pseudogene TRBV3-2) with TRBJ2-7; the D gene is possibly TRBD1 (6 bases). Germline V gene data show CDR1 as LGHDT and CDR2 as YNNKEL (reference sequence). Trimming left V 4 bases short and J 2 bases short, with 9 bases between. The CDR3 length is 13 residues. The CDR3 reads CASSRGGTYEQYF. The DNA for the CDR3 is TGTGCCAGCAGCCGAGGGGGTACCTACGAGCAGTACTTC.

This chain connects TRBV4-1 to TRBJ2-7; a weak D match, TRBD2 (5 bases). The V end lost 5 bases, the J end lost 1 base, and 12 bases lay between the germline ends. Germline CDR1 is MGHRA and CDR2 is YSYEKL. This CDR3 has 14 residues. DNA of the CDR3: TGCGCCAGCAGCTGGCCCGGGGTTTCCTACGAGCAGTACTTC. This sequence encodes CASSWPGVSYEQYF.

The chain employs TRBV5-6 and TRBJ1-1, with 12 bases that match TRBD1. V shed 4 bases and J 11 bases; nucleotides not matched to a gene: 6. This CDR3 region has 13 residues. Germline values: CDR1 SGHDT, CDR2 YYEEEE. CDR3 sequence (DNA): TGTGCCAGCAGCCTGGGGACAGGGGGCAGTGCTTTCTTT. Translation gives CASSLGTGGSAFF.

The chain couples TRBV11-2 to TRBJ1-4; 7 nucleotides line up with TRBD1. Trimming cost V 0 bases and J 7 bases; bases outside gene matches: 2. The CDR3 extends over 14 amino acids. From germline, CDR1 is SGHAT and CDR2 FQNNGV. As DNA, the CDR3 is TGTGCCAGCAGCTTAGACAGGGGGAGTGAAAAACTGTTTTTT. Translated: CASSLDRGSEKLFF.

This clone was seen a handful of times. The chain is built from TRBV7-2 and TRBJ2-7, with D hard to call. V was trimmed by 0 bases and J by 4 bases, leaving 7 bases between them. CDR1 is SGHTA, CDR2 FQGNSA, per germline. CDR3 length: 13 amino acids. Here the CDR3 DNA reads TGTGCCAGCAGCTTAGCGCCGGAGTACGAGCAGTACTTC. Protein sequence: CASSLAPEYEQYF.

The J gene is TRBJ2-5, the V gene TRBV12-3 or TRBV12-4; 7 nucleotides agree with TRBD2. The trim removed 6 bases at V and 5 bases at J, leaving 6 bases unmatched. The CDR3 totals 13 residues. The CDR3 is CASSPSGRETQYF. The DNA of the CDR3 is TGTGCCAGCAGCCCTAGCGGAAGGGAGACCCAGTACTTC.

The chain is built from TRBV2 and TRBJ2-6; 9 bases align to TRBD2. Germline CDR1 SNHLY, CDR2 FYNNEI. The CDR3 is 17 residues long. With 0 bases clipped from V and 3 bases from J, the junction kept 3 bases outside the gene matches. CDR3 nucleotides: TGTGCCAGCAGTGAAGCTAGCGGGGGTGGTGGGGCCAACGTCCTGACTTTC. It translates to CASSEASGGGGANVLTF. Full variable domain (outside the CDR3, taken from reference TRBV2 and TRBJ2-6): EPEVTQTPSHQVTQMGQEVILRCVPISNHLYFYWYRQILGQKVEFLVSFYNNEISEKSEIFDDQFSVERPDGSNFTLKIRSTKLEDSAMYFCASSEASGGGGANVLTFGAGSRLTVL.

This clone turned up a few times. CDR3 protein: CASSSVDRAGLYGYTF. CDR3 DNA: TGTGCCAGCAGCTCCGTCGACAGGGCGGGCCTGTATGGCTACACCTTC. J is TRBJ1-2 and V is TRBV5-6, with 7 bases identical to TRBD1. Unmatched junction bases numbered 13, after V lost 3 bases and J lost 5 bases. The CDR3 has 16 residues. Germline CDR1 reads SGHDT; CDR2 reads YYEEEE.

The V gene is TRBV15, the J gene TRBJ1-2; tentatively, D is TRBD1 (6 bases). Germline CDR1 LNHNV, CDR2 YYDKDF (reference sequence). The CDR3 sequence is 13 residues long. Trimming left V 1 base short and J 3 bases short, with 6 bases between. The CDR3 DNA follows: TGTGCCACCAGCAGAGGACAGGACTATGGCTACACCTTC. It specifies CATSRGQDYGYTF.

This chain links TRBV4-1 with TRBJ1-1; 9 positions match TRBD1. CDR1 is MGHRA, CDR2 YSYEKL, per germline. The ends lost 0 bases at V and 4 bases at J; junction bases unmatched: 6. The CDR3 loop spans 16 amino acids. For the CDR3, the DNA is TGCGCCAGCAGCCAAGACCGACAGGGGGGTGGCACTGAAGCTTTCTTT. Protein product: CASSQDRQGGGTEAFF.

The chain combines TRBV6-2 or TRBV6-3 with TRBJ2-7; 9 positions agree with TRBD1. Trimming removed 4 bases from V and 1 base from J; junction bases left unmatched: 5. Germline V lookup: CDR1 MNHEY, CDR2 SVGEGT. This CDR3 comprises 15 residues. CDR3 amino acids: CASSSPGTGSYEQYF. CDR3 sequence (DNA): TGTGCCAGCAGTTCACCCGGGACAGGGTCCTACGAGCAGTACTTC.

V usage is TRBV24-1 and J usage is TRBJ2-2, with a possible D match to TRBD2 (5 bases). Germline V gene lookup returns CDR1 KGHDR and CDR2 SFDVKD. V lost 5 bases, J lost 7 bases, and 7 bases lay in between. The CDR3 spans 12 residues. In nucleotides, the CDR3 is TGTGCCACCAGTGTTGGGAGCGGGGAGCTGTTTTTT. Translating it yields CATSVGSGELFF.

The gene calls are TRBV5-1 and TRBJ2-1, with 11 bases identical to TRBD2. CDR1 is SGHRS and CDR2 is YFSETQ in the germline V gene. This CDR3 is 18 amino acids long. The junction had 11 bases not matched to a gene; V was cut back by 3 bases and J by 3 bases. CDR3 region: CASSSFGPGTSGYNEQFF. The CDR3 bases are TGCGCCAGCAGCTCCTTCGGCCCGGGGACTAGCGGCTACAATGAGCAGTTCTTC.

The chain recombines TRBV10-2 with TRBJ2-1; TRBD1 aligns across 9 bases. Germline trimming cut 3 bases from V and 9 bases from J; bases unmatched to any gene: 3. The CDR3 is 13 amino acids. Looked up from germline, CDR1 is WSHSY and CDR2 is SAAADI. The CDR3 is CASSEQGAFEQFF. CDR3 coding DNA: TGCGCCAGCAGTGAACAGGGGGCGTTTGAGCAGTTCTTC.

The chain's CDR3 is CASSLSSGGAYNEQFF. The CDR3 bases are TGTGCCAGCAGCTTGTCGAGCGGGGGGGCTTACAATGAGCAGTTCTTC. This rearrangement joins TRBV5-4 to TRBJ2-1; 10 nucleotides align to TRBD2. Germline V gene sequence: CDR1 SGHNT, CDR2 YYREEE (reference sequence). V shed 1 base and J 4 bases; nucleotides not matched to a gene: 5. The CDR3 is 16 residues long.

The chain is built from TRBV23-1 and TRBJ2-7, with a weak D call TRBD2 (8 bases). TRBV23-1 is classed as an ORF, of uncertain function. The V and J ends lost 5 bases and 5 bases respectively, with 22 bases between them. This CDR3 spans 16 amino acids. The chain's CDR3 is CASSWRQGLERDEQYF. The CDR3 DNA sequence: TGCGCCAGCAGTTGGAGACAGGGACTAGAAAGGGACGAGCAGTACTTC.

About this clone itself: The sample has other DNA sequences that encode this CDR3 too. This chain joins TRBV5-1 and TRBJ2-2; 7 bases map to TRBD1. The CDR3 contains 15 residues. Germline V CDR1 and CDR2: SGHRS, YFSETQ. Trimming cost V 4 bases and J 1 base; bases outside gene matches: 4. CDR3 DNA sequence: TGCGCCAGCAGCCCGCGGACAGGGAACACCGGGGAGCTGTTTTTT. Translated, it gives CASSPRTGNTGELFF.

J is TRBJ1-3 and V is TRBV19, with D possibly matching TRBD1 (5 bases). From germline, CDR1 is LNHDA and CDR2 SQIVND (reference sequence). Trimming removed 3 bases from V and 0 bases from J, with 12 bases in between. The CDR3 spans 16 residues. CDR3: CASSIHSGLSGNTIYF. In DNA form, the CDR3 reads TGTGCCAGTAGTATCCACTCGGGACTCTCTGGAAACACCATATATTTT.